This T cell receptor (beta chain) was documented in a study of blood T cell repertoires in COVID-19 (dated by TCRdb to 2018 to 2021). Describing the broader study: Samples from collaborators originated in the United States, Italy and Spain and spanned both the acute and convalescent phases of COVID-19. The material from the prospective study consisted of cDNA or gDNA derived from T cells, B-cell-depleted T cells, or PBMCs. Nearly every sample came with metadata listing a de-identified subject ID, COVID-19 status, age in years and sex. Deeply sampled blood TCRbeta repertoires from subjects exposed to, actively infected with, or recovered from COVID-19 were included in the dataset. The repertoires were made available in a free public database intended to serve as a resource for research on the immune response to SARS-CoV-2. Where available, HLA class I and class II types were taken from metadata supplied by the sample provider and were not determined by assay-based typing. Samples were obtained from the ongoing ImmuneRACE study (first 160 participants) and from over a thousand subjects provided by 6 global collaborators.

The immunoSEQ Assay, a bias-controlled multiplex PCR, was used to amplify TCRbeta CDR3 regions from genomic DNA. The original methods were these. Within the assay, amplification of reference gene primers was used to estimate how many nucleated cells each sample contained. To quantify the absolute abundance of each unique TCRbeta CDR3 rearrangement, sequence reads were collapsed and filtered. Productive Simpson clonality was computed per sample as the square root of Simpson's diversity index over productive rearrangements. TCRdb carries this immuneACCESS record with in-frame sequences only. Its versions omit some clonotypes, under half of them owing to an unresolved V gene in the studies checked, with the rest unexplained. V and J calls and clone size come straight from that table; D and trimming were deduced from the DNA. Present in this sample are more than 300,000 clones, 65% to 90% of which were seen just once. Jointly, the top ten make up more than 9% of the sample.

The CDR3 runs 14 amino acids, cysteine and phenylalanine included. The DNA shown is the 42-base CDR3, in frame from base 1. A distance of 16 bases separates the germline ends of V and J, which lose 4 bases and 4 bases respectively. CDR1 SQVTM and CDR2 ANQGSEA were looked up in the germline V gene. About this clone: The target of this receptor is not known. No much larger clonotype is one base removed from it; base qualities were not supplied.

The investigation overall reported the following: The quantity of clinical and demographic metadata differed by source and by participant and was supplied without curation.

Enrolling through a virtual design, the prospective study's participants ranged in age from about 18 to 89 years and lived across 24 United States geographic areas. In the prospective study, cohorts were assigned on the basis of participant-reported clinical history obtained from a screening survey and a study questionnaire. For ImmuneRACE Cohort 3, a participant was defined as recovered based on two consecutive negative NP/OP PCR tests, clearance by a healthcare professional, or resolution of symptoms. In the prospective study, whole blood, serum and a nasopharyngeal or oropharyngeal swab were collected from each participant by mobile phlebotomists. Participants in the prospective study had the option to provide additional blood draws and questionnaires over a roughly two-month period. Before DNA extraction, prospective study blood samples were shipped either frozen or at room temperature.

This TCR came from a woman in her late teens or twenties who had recovered from COVID-19. The source material was PBMCs or T cells enriched from blood (not recorded which). The sequence links TRBV29-1 to TRBJ1-1; the D gene cannot be resolved reliably. CDR3 loop: CSVVVTGEGTEAFF. The nucleotide sequence reads TGCAGCGTTGTTGTGACGGGCGAGGGCACTGAAGCTTTCTTT.